The present T cell receptor (beta chain) was sequenced within a study of tumor and adjacent non-tumor tissue in lung cancer. Study at large: Patients comprised about a dozen adenocarcinoma, a couple of squamous cell carcinoma and 1 small cell lung cancer. About 4.17 million productive TCRbeta reads were obtained per sample on average.

The CDR3 has 12 amino acids. This sample's RNA came from whole unsorted tissue. Donors were chemotherapy-naive, newly diagnosed lung cancer surgical patients in China, August–late 2014. A modified ARM-PCR protocol with three rounds of nested PCR amplified TCRbeta. One entry per CDR3 protein, called by TCRdb with MiXCR from the multiplex PCR reads. Of more than 85,000 distinct CDR3 sequences in the sample, 84% are singletons; the top ten hold approximately 22%. Notes on this clonotype: Antigen unknown. Sequence at one end of the junction differs from germline and may be a read error.

Study findings and constraints: Tumor repertoires had a smaller top 100 clone share than normal lung.

The V call is TRBV12-3 or TRBV12-4, the J call TRBJ1-2; no clear D gene. Sequences were obtained from lung tumor tissue. The sequence derives from a man aged 65 to 85 with non-small cell lung cancer. The CDR3 DNA sequence: TGTGCCAGCAGACTCGCCCATGACTCATTTGGCTTC. This codes for CASRLAHDSFGF.